The 15 T cell receptor beta chains below come from one sample, sequenced in a study of T cells in Graves' hyperthyroidism and ophthalmopathy. Regions amplified from RNA transcripts were the TCR beta CDR3 regions. The TCR CDR3 first-round RT-PCR relied on the HTBI primer set. Each CDR3 protein is one row after TCRdb ran MiXCR on the multiplex PCR reads. The sample contains about 700,000 distinct CDR3 sequences, approximately 15% of which appear only once. Sequenced: blood. Receptor source: a woman between 18 and 30 years old with Graves' hyperthyroidism.

The chain recombines TRBV18 with TRBJ1-2, with 9 positions matching TRBD1. Per the germline V gene, CDR1 is KGHSH and CDR2 is LQKENI. The CDR3 runs to 14 residues. V trimming: 5 bases; J trimming: 4 bases; junction bases outside the gene matches: 5. The CDR3 DNA follows: TGTGCCAGCTCAGGACAGGGACAGGGCTATGGCTACACCTTC. Protein: CASSGQGQGYGYTF. Full variable domain (outside the CDR3, taken from reference TRBV18 and TRBJ1-2): NAGVMQNPRHLVRRRGQEARLRCSPMKGHSHVYWYRQLPEEGLKFMVYLQKENIIDESGMPKERFSAEFPKEGPSILRIQQVVRGDSAAYFCASSGQGQGYGYTFGSGTRLTVV.

The V and J genes are TRBV7-9 and TRBJ2-1; D may be TRBD1 or TRBD2 (6 bases each). Germline assignment: CDR1 SEHNR and CDR2 FQNEAQ (reference sequence). The CDR3 covers 18 residues. The ends were cut back, 1 base at V and 3 bases at J, with 19 bases in the middle. CDR3 loop: CASSLVETLGGSYNEQFF. The CDR3 DNA sequence: TGTGCCAGCAGCTTAGTGGAGACGCTAGGGGGGAGCTACAATGAGCAGTTCTTC.

On this clonotype itself: This may arise from a read error, as a much more abundant clone is one base away. The genes are TRBV3-1 and TRBJ2-1, with a tentative D call TRBD1 (5 bases). Germline V gene lookup returns CDR1 LGHDT and CDR2 YNNKEL (reference sequence). The CDR3 is 16 amino acids. The CDR3 loop reads CASSQQPVPGPNEQLF. The CDR3 nucleotides read TGTGCCAGCAGCCAACAACCGGTCCCAGGGCCCAATGAGCAGCTCTTC.

In this sample, this clonotype turned up many times. The chain employs TRBV12-3 or TRBV12-4 and TRBJ2-1, with a tentative D call TRBD2 (5 bases). This CDR3 is 14 amino acids long. V shed 6 bases and J shed 5 bases, with 14 bases lying between them. CDR3 sequence reads: CASRRVRLDNEQFF. The DNA for the CDR3 is TGTGCCAGCAGGAGGGTACGACTCGACAATGAGCAGTTCTTC.

The table lists this clonotype with many counts. The CDR3 sequence: CASSLWDRIYEQYF. In nucleotides, the CDR3 is TGCGCCAGCAGCCTTTGGGACCGAATCTACGAGCAGTACTTC. The chain recombines TRBV5-1 with TRBJ2-7; D may be TRBD1 or TRBD2 (5 bases each). Trimming cost V 4 bases and J 3 bases, with 14 bases left between them. Germline lookup yields CDR1 SGHRS and CDR2 YFSETQ. The CDR3 has 14 amino acids.

This clonotype was recorded at least ten times. The chain couples TRBV18 to TRBJ1-4; D is undetermined. The V gene's germline CDR1 is KGHSH and CDR2 LQKENI. This CDR3 contains 13 residues. The ends were cut back, 5 bases at V and 8 bases at J, with 12 bases in the middle. The CDR3 spells CASSAGLSEKLFF. The CDR3 DNA follows: TGTGCCAGCTCAGCGGGGTTATCGGAAAAACTGTTTTTT.

Many counts were recorded for this clonotype. This chain joins TRBV6-1 and TRBJ1-2; possible D gene TRBD1, 6 bases. The CDR3 is 14 residues long. Germline CDR1 and CDR2: MNHNS and SASEGT. Trimming took off 6 bases at V and 8 bases at J, with 19 bases between the two ends. CDR3 in amino acids: CASRITSDSGGYTF. In nucleotides, the CDR3 is TGTGCCAGCAGAATAACCTCGGACAGTGGCGGCTACACCTTC.

This clonotype has a count of ten or more. This chain uses TRBV2 with TRBJ1-4; D remains ambiguous. CDR3 length equals 16 residues. V gave up 4 bases and J gave up 0 bases, with 12 bases separating them. The V gene's germline CDR1 is SNHLY and CDR2 FYNNEI. The CDR3 DNA sequence: TGTGCCAGCAGTGGCATAGGAACTGCAACTAATGAAAAACTGTTTTTT. It translates to CASSGIGTATNEKLFF.

This clonotype was counted many times. The CDR3 sequence: CATSARGTSGKSSYNEQFF. DNA of the CDR3: TGTGCCACCAGTGCCCGCGGGACTAGCGGAAAAAGCTCCTACAATGAGCAGTTCTTC. This chain links TRBV24-1 with TRBJ2-1, with 11 bases matching TRBD2. Trimming removed 5 bases from V and 0 bases from J; junction bases left unmatched: 11. Germline values: CDR1 KGHDR, CDR2 SFDVKD. The length of the CDR3 is 19 residues.

This clonotype was detected only a few times. The chain has TRBV7-9 and TRBJ2-7; tentatively, D is TRBD1 (5 bases). CDR1 is SEHNR and CDR2 is FQNEAQ in the germline V gene (reference sequence). V lost 5 bases and J 8 bases, leaving 10 bases between the germline ends. This CDR3 spans 11 amino acids. Here the CDR3 DNA reads TGTGCCAGCAGCGACGTGGGGCAGCAGTACTTC. Translation: CASSDVGQQYF.

The rearrangement links TRBV19 to TRBJ1-2, with unresolved D. V was shortened by 5 bases and J by 8 bases, with 12 bases between the two germline ends. The V gene's germline CDR1 is LNHDA and CDR2 SQIVND (reference sequence). CDR3 size: 12 residues. CDR3 DNA sequence: TGTGCCAGTAGTGAGGGCCTGGGAGGCTACACCTTC. This gives the protein CASSEGLGGYTF.

The V call is TRBV5-1, the J call TRBJ1-2; a possible D gene is TRBD1 (5 bases). V shed 3 bases and J shed 0 bases, with 9 bases lying between them. Germline lookup yields CDR1 SGHRS and CDR2 YFSETQ. The CDR3 has 14 amino acids. In nucleotides, the CDR3 is TGCGCCAGCAGCTGGGGCAGGGCTAACTATGGCTACACCTTC. Residues: CASSWGRANYGYTF.

Ten or more counts support this clonotype. The V call is TRBV11-2, the J call TRBJ2-3; 13 nucleotides line up with TRBD2. V trimming: 3 bases; J trimming: 11 bases; junction bases outside the gene matches: 14. The CDR3 length is 17 residues. Per germline, CDR1 SGHAT and CDR2 FQNNGV. This chain's CDR3 is CASSLGLAGPAFNRQYF. CDR3 sequence (DNA): TGTGCCAGCAGCTTGGGACTAGCGGGACCCGCGTTTAATAGGCAGTATTTT. Together with reference TRBV11-2 and TRBJ2-3, the CDR3 gives the full variable domain: EAGVAQSPRYKIIEKRQSVAFWCNPISGHATLYWYQQILGQGPKLLIQFQNNGVVDDSQLPKDRFSAERLKGVDSTLKIQPAKLEDSAVYLCASSLGLAGPAFNRQYFGPGTRLTVL.

Ten or more counts support this clonotype. The chain couples TRBV11-2 to TRBJ2-5; D remains ambiguous. The CDR3 spans 14 residues. Trimming cost V 1 base and J 3 bases, with 9 bases left between them. Germline loops: CDR1 SGHAT, CDR2 FQNNGV. The chain's CDR3 is CASSLVFGEETQYF. The CDR3 DNA reads as TGTGCCAGCAGCTTAGTCTTCGGAGAAGAGACCCAGTACTTC.

The V gene is TRBV7-8, the J gene TRBJ1-1, with 7 bases matching TRBD1. CDR1 is SGHVS, CDR2 FQNEAQ, per germline. The CDR3 length is 17 residues. V lost 4 bases to trimming and J lost 0 bases; unmatched junction nucleotides: 11. The CDR3 loop reads CASSSRLGQDVNTEAFF. DNA of the CDR3: TGTGCCAGCAGCTCTCGACTAGGACAGGACGTGAACACTGAAGCTTTCTTT.